This T cell receptor (beta chain) came from a study of shared clonotypes between healthy human individuals. About this clone: This specimen includes other DNA sequences encoding the same CDR3.

The V and J ends lost 0 bases and 6 bases respectively, with 13 bases between them. Looked up from germline, CDR1 is SGDLS and CDR2 is YYNGEE. This CDR3 is 15 amino acids long. TCRdb keeps only in-frame clones here, not all; method: immunoSEQ multiplex PCR. The sample consists of around 980,000 clones, around 78% of them appearing once. The clonotype comes from a man aged 18 to 29 in good health. Some clones in this sample may be carry-over from other donors' samples. The sample comprised memory CD4+ T cells from PBMCs. The sample's subset: CD45RA-negative fraction. The rearrangement uses TRBV9 and TRBJ2-1, with D possibly matching TRBD2 (6 bases). CDR3 residues: CASSVDPVGGNEQFF. The CDR3 DNA reads TGTGCCAGCAGCGTAGACCCCGTGGGGGGCAATGAGCAGTTCTTC.